The 32 T cell receptor beta chains given below trace back to one sample, sequenced in a study of cytomegalovirus exposure and HLA in healthy donors. It was with 60 Vbeta and 13 Jbeta primers that the PCR ran. Here immunoSEQ multiplex PCR was the method, and the copy in TCRdb shows in-frame clones only, minus some. The repertoire has more than 95,000 clones, over 65% of them found once; the top ten carry around 3.6%. The sequencing input was PBMCs. The origin of the receptors is a man aged 30 to 45 in good health and CMV-seronegative.

Only a few counts were recorded for this clone. The chain couples TRBV10-3 to TRBJ1-3; the match to TRBD1 covers 7 bases. Trimming at V came to 6 bases and at J to 0 bases, leaving 5 bases not matched to a gene. Germline V lookup: CDR1 ENHRY, CDR2 SYGVKD. The length of the CDR3 is 15 residues. The CDR3 coding sequence is TGTGCCATCAGCCGGACAGGATCCTCTGGAAACACCATATATTTT. As protein: CAISRTGSSGNTIYF.

V gene TRBV28 combines with J gene TRBJ2-2; 9 bases are shared with TRBD2. Germline loops: CDR1 MDHEN, CDR2 SYDVKM. V shed 2 bases, J shed 4 bases, and the junction held 8 bases outside the gene matches. The CDR3 sequence is 17 residues long. The CDR3 DNA follows: TGTGCCAGCAGTTTAATCTGGGGACTAGCCTCCACCGGGGAGCTGTTTTTT. Its translation: CASSLIWGLASTGELFF.

This chain joins TRBV4-2 and TRBJ1-1; D gene uncertain. The CDR3 covers 11 residues. Germline V CDR1 and CDR2: LGHNA, YNFKEQ. The V end lost 0 bases, the J end lost 7 bases, and 3 bases lay between the germline ends. The CDR3 here is CASSQDLEAFF. The CDR3 DNA reads TGTGCCAGCAGCCAAGATCTTGAAGCTTTCTTT.

The chain carries TRBV2 and TRBJ2-1, with TRBD1 identical over 9 bases. The CDR3 extends over 14 amino acids. Germline assignment: CDR1 SNHLY and CDR2 FYNNEI. Trimming cost V 7 bases and J 8 bases; bases outside gene matches: 9. The chain's CDR3 is CASNINRGLDEQFF. The CDR3 nucleotides are TGTGCCAGCAACATAAACAGGGGGCTCGATGAGCAGTTCTTC.

This clone was recorded a few times. This chain uses TRBV2 with TRBJ2-7; D is uncertain. From germline, CDR1 is SNHLY and CDR2 FYNNEI. This CDR3 has 11 amino acids. With 5 bases removed from V and 2 bases from J, the gap between germline ends came to 4 bases. The CDR3 DNA is TGTGCCAGCAGTCAAACCTACGAGCAGTACTTC. Amino acids: CASSQTYEQYF. The complete variable domain, with remaining parts taken from reference TRBV2 and TRBJ2-7, reads EPEVTQTPSHQVTQMGQEVILRCVPISNHLYFYWYRQILGQKVEFLVSFYNNEISEKSEIFDDQFSVERPDGSNFTLKIRSTKLEDSAMYFCASSQTYEQYFGPGTRLTVT.

This sequence joins TRBV7-2 and TRBJ2-3, with D possibly being TRBD1 (5 bases). CDR1 is SGHTA and CDR2 is FQGNSA in the germline V gene. The CDR3 length is 15 residues. Trimming removed 3 bases at V and 3 bases at J, with 13 bases between. The CDR3 reads CASSFWQGGTDTQYF. The DNA for the CDR3 is TGTGCCAGCAGCTTCTGGCAGGGTGGGACAGATACGCAGTATTTT.

The chain links TRBV5-1 to TRBJ2-7, with D perhaps matching TRBD1 (5 bases). The CDR3 runs 12 residues. Between the trimmed V and J ends, which lost 2 bases and 3 bases, there was a span of 6 bases. Germline CDR1 is SGHRS and CDR2 is YFSETQ. CDR3 sequence (DNA): TGCGCCAGCAGCTTTGACAGCTACGAGCAGTACTTC. The encoded protein is CASSFDSYEQYF.

The CDR3 reads CASSLASGSTDTQYF. The CDR3 bases are TGTGCCAGCAGCTTGGCTAGCGGGAGCACAGATACGCAGTATTTT. V gene TRBV11-2 combines with J gene TRBJ2-3, with 8 positions matching TRBD2. The CDR3 loop spans 15 amino acids. CDR1 SGHAT and CDR2 FQNNGV come from the germline V gene. Losses at the gene ends were 3 bases for V and 0 bases for J; bases not matched to a gene: 2.

The CDR3 DNA reads TGTGCCAGCAGCGTAGGCAGGGGAGATACGCAGTATTTT. It codes for CASSVGRGDTQYF. The chain employs TRBV9 and TRBJ2-3, with D perhaps matching TRBD1 (6 bases). This CDR3 has 13 amino acids. Germline CDR1 and CDR2: SGDLS and YYNGEE. Trimming left V 0 bases short and J 5 bases short, with 7 bases between.

This chain joins TRBV19 and TRBJ2-1, with unresolved D. Germline V gives CDR1 LNHDA, CDR2 SQIVND (reference sequence). Trimming shortened V by 6 bases and J by 9 bases, and 9 bases separated the two germline ends. The CDR3 spans 11 residues. The CDR3 bases are TGTGCCAGTAGCTCTCGGGTTGAGCAGTTCTTC. Its translation is CASSSRVEQFF.

This clone was counted a few times. J is TRBJ1-5 and V is TRBV7-8, with 7 bases identical to TRBD1. Germline trimming cut 3 bases from V and 0 bases from J; bases unmatched to any gene: 5. There are 16 residues in the CDR3. Germline V CDR1 and CDR2: SGHVS, FQNEAQ. The CDR3 sequence is CASSFSTGSSNQPQHF. The DNA of the CDR3 is TGTGCCAGCAGCTTTTCGACAGGGTCTAGCAATCAGCCCCAGCATTTT.

The chain employs TRBV21-1 and TRBJ1-4; whether TRBD1, the table's D call, matches the DNA was not checked. TRBV21-1 represents a pseudogene. The CDR3 length is 15 residues. CDR3 loop: CASSPFSGPNEKLFF. DNA of the CDR3: TGTGCCAGCAGCCCCTTTAGTGGGCCTAATGAAAAACTGTTTTTT.

This chain joins TRBV15 and TRBJ2-2, with 9 bases fitting TRBD1. From germline, CDR1 is LNHNV and CDR2 YYDKDF (reference sequence). The CDR3 is 15 amino acids. V lost 5 bases, J lost 6 bases, and 7 bases stayed unmatched. The chain's CDR3 is CATSADRGSAGELFF. The DNA for the CDR3 is TGTGCCACCAGCGCAGACAGGGGGAGCGCCGGGGAGCTGTTTTTT.

The chain couples TRBV11-2 to TRBJ1-6; 10 positions agree with TRBD1. CDR1 SGHAT and CDR2 FQNNGV come from the germline V gene. CDR3 size: 15 residues. V shed 5 bases and J 11 bases; nucleotides not matched to a gene: 9. The CDR3 loop is CASSQTGGNGPPLHF. The DNA of the CDR3 is TGTGCCAGCAGCCAGACAGGGGGCAATGGTCCACCCCTCCACTTT.

The chain combines TRBV19 with TRBJ1-1; possibly TRBD1 for D (5 bases). Germline V gene sequence: CDR1 LNHDA, CDR2 SQIVND (reference sequence). The CDR3 totals 14 residues. The V end lost 3 bases, the J end lost 1 base, and 9 bases lay between the germline ends. The CDR3 sequence: CASSILGPNTEAFF. In nucleotides, the CDR3 is TGTGCCAGTAGTATTCTGGGGCCGAACACTGAAGCTTTCTTT.

The V call is TRBV5-6, the J call TRBJ1-4; D call uncertain. Trimming pared 1 base from V and 1 base from J, leaving 5 bases between. The CDR3 is 14 amino acids. Per germline, CDR1 SGHDT and CDR2 YYEEEE. The CDR3 spells CASSLFRTNEKLFF. The CDR3 DNA sequence: TGTGCCAGCAGCTTGTTCAGAACTAATGAAAAACTGTTTTTT.

V and J are TRBV19 and TRBJ2-1; the match to TRBD2 covers 7 bases. After removal of 6 bases from V and 13 bases from J, the junction contained 9 bases not matched to a gene. CDR1 and CDR2 (germline): LNHDA, SQIVND (reference sequence). CDR3 length equals 12 residues. The CDR3: CASSNSGLEQFF. CDR3 DNA sequence: TGTGCCAGTAGCAACTCCGGACTAGAACAGTTCTTC.

The V call is TRBV5-1, the J call TRBJ2-5; 15 bases are a match to TRBD2. The CDR3 totals 18 residues. Germline loops: CDR1 SGHRS, CDR2 YFSETQ. The junction had 10 bases not matched to a gene; V was cut back by 3 bases and J by 4 bases. The CDR3 reads CASSSGLAGGPRGETQYF. CDR3 DNA sequence: TGCGCCAGCAGCTCTGGACTAGCGGGAGGGCCTCGGGGAGAGACCCAGTACTTC.

The chain couples TRBV18 to TRBJ2-4; D unclear. Germline V gene data show CDR1 as KGHSH and CDR2 as LQKENI. This CDR3 contains 15 residues. V lost 6 bases and J lost 7, with 19 bases in between. CDR3 protein: CASSPVLDYGNIQYF. CDR3 bases: TGTGCCAGCTCCCCCGTTCTAGATTATGGCAACATTCAGTACTTC.

This chain connects TRBV10-3 to TRBJ1-1; D call uncertain. Germline assignment: CDR1 ENHRY and CDR2 SYGVKD. V was pared by 0 bases and J by 1 base, with 6 bases between. The CDR3 spans 14 residues. DNA for the CDR3: TGTGCCATCAGTGAGTCTTTGAGGAACACTGAAGCTTTCTTT. This translates into CAISESLRNTEAFF.

J is TRBJ2-7 and V is TRBV6-1; 8 bases map to TRBD2. The germline V gene has CDR1 MNHNS and CDR2 SASEGT. The CDR3 has 13 residues. J was trimmed by 2 bases and V by 7 bases; bases with no gene match: 4. CDR3: CASKLAEPYEQYF. DNA for the CDR3: TGTGCCAGCAAACTAGCGGAGCCCTACGAGCAGTACTTC.

The chain couples TRBV30 to TRBJ2-1; 8 bases match TRBD2. CDR1 is GTSNPN, CDR2 SVGIG, per germline (reference sequence). The V gene end was trimmed by 3 bases and the J gene end by 8 bases; junction bases not matched to a gene: 21. This CDR3 is 18 amino acids long. The DNA for the CDR3 is TGTGCCTGGAGAAAAGAAGAGACGGGAGGGTCGATTGGGGATGAGCAGTTCTTC. It codes for CAWRKEETGGSIGDEQFF. Combining the CDR3 with reference TRBV30 and TRBJ2-1 gives the whole variable domain SQTIHQWPATLVQPVGSPLSLECTVEGTSNPNLYWYRQAAGRGLQLLFYSVGIGQISSEVPQNLSASRPQDRQFILSSKKLLLSDSGFYLCAWRKEETGGSIGDEQFFGPGTRLTVL.

This chain uses TRBV28 with TRBJ2-3, with a tentative D call TRBD1 (7 bases). The length of the CDR3 is 13 residues. CDR1 and CDR2 (germline): MDHEN, SYDVKM. Trimming removed 8 bases from V and 8 bases from J, with 17 bases in between. Written as DNA, the CDR3 is TGTGCCAGCGGACCCGACAGGGAGGCTACGCAGTATTTT. Translated: CASGPDREATQYF.

V gene TRBV4-1 combines with J gene TRBJ2-5; maybe TRBD2 (7 bases). Trimming took 0 bases from V and 5 from J, leaving 13 bases between them. The length of the CDR3 is 15 residues. The V gene's germline CDR1 is MGHRA and CDR2 YSYEKL. The CDR3 loop is CASSQEGGRFETQYF. The CDR3 DNA follows: TGCGCCAGCAGCCAAGAGGGGGGGCGCTTCGAGACCCAGTACTTC.

The CDR3, as DNA: TGTGCCAGCATCTGGGGGACTAACACTGAAGCTTTCTTT. Protein product: CASIWGTNTEAFF. The chain links TRBV2 to TRBJ1-1, with D perhaps TRBD1 (5 bases). The CDR3 spans 13 residues. Trimming removed 7 bases at V and 2 bases at J, with 11 bases between. The germline V gene encodes CDR1 SNHLY and CDR2 FYNNEI.

The CDR3 region is CASSRDSGPQEAFF. The DNA for the CDR3 is TGTGCCAGCAGCCGGGACAGTGGGCCCCAGGAAGCTTTCTTT. V and J are TRBV9 and TRBJ1-1; 7 bases are shared with TRBD1. V shed 4 bases, J shed 8 bases, and the junction held 11 bases outside the gene matches. CDR1 and CDR2 (germline): SGDLS, YYNGEE. There are 14 residues in the CDR3.

This chain connects TRBV5-4 to TRBJ2-1; 7 nucleotides match TRBD2. The CDR3 sequence is 15 residues long. V was pared by 0 bases and J by 4 bases, with 4 bases of the junction left unmatched. Germline CDR1 and CDR2: SGHNT and YYREEE (reference sequence). The CDR3 nucleotides are TGTGCCAGCAGCTTGGATCCTAGCGGTTACAATGAGCAGTTCTTC. Amino acids: CASSLDPSGYNEQFF.

CDR3 protein: CASSPVPENTEAFF. CDR3 nucleotide sequence: TGTGCCAGCAGCCCCGTTCCAGAGAACACTGAAGCTTTCTTT. The chain links TRBV7-9 to TRBJ1-1, with D hard to call. The CDR3 is made up of 14 amino acids. V was trimmed by 5 bases and J by 1 base, leaving 11 bases between them. Looked up from germline, CDR1 is SEHNR and CDR2 is FQNEAQ (reference sequence).

CDR3 in DNA: TGTGCCACCTCACGAGGTGGTGAAGCTTTCTTT. Protein sequence: CATSRGGEAFF. The chain combines TRBV6-6 with TRBJ1-1; D is unresolved. The CDR3 contains 11 residues. Trimming stripped 10 bases from V and 7 bases from J, with 13 bases between. Germline loops: CDR1 MNHNY, CDR2 SVGAGI (reference sequence).

The CDR3 loop is CASGVGGRRDTQYF. In DNA form, the CDR3 reads TGTGCTAGTGGGGTGGGGGGGCGGAGGGATACGCAGTATTTT. The V and J genes are TRBV12-5 and TRBJ2-3, with D perhaps TRBD2 (7 bases). V was shortened by 6 bases and J by 6 bases, with 16 bases between the two germline ends. Per germline, CDR1 LGHNT and CDR2 FRNRAP. The CDR3 is 14 amino acids.

The chain couples TRBV5-1 to TRBJ2-5, with a possible D match to TRBD1 (8 bases). The CDR3 sequence is 15 residues long. Trimming shortened V by 7 bases and J by 4 bases, and 20 bases separated the two germline ends. CDR1 and CDR2 from the germline V gene are SGHRS and YFSETQ. The CDR3 DNA sequence: TGCGCCAGCGATCTAACAGGGGGGGGCGCAGAGACCCAGTACTTC. It codes for CASDLTGGGAETQYF.

CDR3 loop: CASSASTSADTQYF. The CDR3 DNA sequence: TGTGCCAGCAGCGCATCCACATCCGCAGATACGCAGTATTTT. This sequence joins TRBV9 and TRBJ2-3, with D hard to call. This CDR3 is built from 14 residues. Per germline, CDR1 SGDLS and CDR2 YYNGEE. V was pared by 3 bases and J by 4 bases, with 12 bases between.